The 30 T cell receptor beta chains in this list originate from one sample, sequenced in a study of T cell responses to AZD1222 COVID-19 vaccine. Clones were read by immunoSEQ multiplex PCR, and TCRdb kept only the in-frame ones, dropping some. The table includes around 160,000 clones, about 91% detected once. Specimen: peripheral blood, collected on day 0 of AZD1222 vaccination. These receptors were collected from an adult in good health.

The chain links TRBV19 to TRBJ2-7, with TRBD2 as a possible D gene (5 bases). V lost 4 bases and J lost 5, with 9 bases in between. The CDR3 contains 12 residues. Germline V gene sequence: CDR1 LNHDA, CDR2 SQIVND (reference sequence). CDR3 in amino acids: CASSNLRDEQYF. Written as DNA, the CDR3 is TGTGCCAGTAGTAATCTGAGGGACGAGCAGTACTTC.

V and J are TRBV11-2 and TRBJ1-6; weak D call: TRBD1 (6 bases). The CDR3 has 15 residues. V was pared by 5 bases and J by 7 bases, with 15 bases between. Per germline, CDR1 SGHAT and CDR2 FQNNGV. The CDR3 DNA is TGTGCCAGCAGCAGAGGGGGGGCGATCAATTCACCCCTCCACTTT. Its protein is CASSRGGAINSPLHF.

The chain combines TRBV5-6 with TRBJ2-1; 7 positions match TRBD1. This CDR3 spans 17 amino acids. Germline V gives CDR1 SGHDT, CDR2 YYEEEE. With V trimmed by 3 bases and J by 5 bases, 14 bases remained unmatched. The CDR3 DNA is TGTGCCAGCAGCTCGTATGACAGGGTTCGTCGGCACAATGAGCAGTTCTTC. Its translation is CASSSYDRVRRHNEQFF.

DNA of the CDR3: TGTGCCAGCAGTTACGGGTCAGGCATATTGAACACTGAAGCTTTCTTT. It translates to CASSYGSGILNTEAFF. The V gene is TRBV6-6, the J gene TRBJ1-1; no clear D. This CDR3 contains 16 residues. Trimming took off 2 bases at V and 0 bases at J, with 13 bases between the two ends. In germline, CDR1 is MNHNY, CDR2 SVGAGI (reference sequence).

This clone was seen a handful of times. The chain joins TRBV5-1 to TRBJ2-7; TRBD2 matches 10 bases. Germline CDR1 is SGHRS and CDR2 is YFSETQ. This CDR3 is built from 16 residues. V was pared by 0 bases and J by 1 base, with 4 bases of the junction left unmatched. CDR3 protein: CASSLEGSGGSYEQYF. The CDR3 DNA follows: TGCGCCAGCAGCTTGGAGGGTAGCGGGGGGTCCTACGAGCAGTACTTC.

V usage is TRBV4-1 and J usage is TRBJ2-7; TRBD1 agrees at 7 bases. V dropped 2 bases and J dropped 5; count of bases not matched to a gene: 12. The CDR3 is 16 residues long. Germline V gene lookup returns CDR1 MGHRA and CDR2 YSYEKL. CDR3 nucleotide sequence: TGCGCCAGCAGCCAAAGCTACAGGGGCTTGATAGACGAGCAGTACTTC. Protein sequence: CASSQSYRGLIDEQYF.

V and J are TRBV6-5 and TRBJ2-1; 7 nucleotides match TRBD2. Germline CDR1 reads MNHEY; CDR2 reads SVGAGI. The CDR3 has 15 residues. V lost 8 bases to trimming and J lost 3 bases; unmatched junction nucleotides: 10. This chain's CDR3 is CASREGAGRYNEQFF. CDR3 DNA sequence: TGTGCCAGCCGAGAGGGAGCGGGGCGCTACAATGAGCAGTTCTTC.

V usage is TRBV19 and J usage is TRBJ1-4; no reliable D call. Per germline, CDR1 LNHDA and CDR2 SQIVND (reference sequence). V was trimmed by 1 base and J by 4 bases, leaving 7 bases between them. CDR3 size: 14 residues. DNA of the CDR3: TGTGCCAGTAGTATAGCTGTAGTTAATGAAAAACTGTTTTTT. Translating it yields CASSIAVVNEKLFF.

This rearrangement joins TRBV7-9 to TRBJ1-2; possibly TRBD1 for D (5 bases). Per germline, CDR1 SEHNR and CDR2 FQNEAQ (reference sequence). The CDR3 consists of 15 residues. V was pared by 5 bases and J by 2 bases, with 15 bases between. CDR3 nucleotides: TGTGCCAGCAGCCCTTTCCTTGAGGGGAACTATGGCTACACCTTC. As protein: CASSPFLEGNYGYTF.

This chain joins TRBV6-2 or TRBV6-3 and TRBJ2-2, with 8 nucleotides matching TRBD1. The junction had 8 bases not matched to a gene; V was cut back by 5 bases and J by 3 bases. Germline loops: CDR1 MNHEY, CDR2 SVGEGT. The CDR3 runs 16 residues. The chain's CDR3 is CASSQRQGTYTGELFF. CDR3 nucleotide sequence: TGTGCCAGCAGTCAGCGACAGGGGACCTACACCGGGGAGCTGTTTTTT.

Details on this clone: Other DNA sequences in the same sample also yield this CDR3. The chain joins TRBV2 to TRBJ1-1, with D hard to call. Germline CDR1 is SNHLY and CDR2 is FYNNEI. The ends were cut back, 2 bases at V and 1 base at J, with 5 bases in the middle. The CDR3 has 13 residues. CDR3 nucleotides: TGTGCCAGCAGTGAAAGCTGGAACACTGAAGCTTTCTTT. Translated: CASSESWNTEAFF. Full variable domain (missing parts from reference TRBV2 and TRBJ1-1): EPEVTQTPSHQVTQMGQEVILRCVPISNHLYFYWYRQILGQKVEFLVSFYNNEISEKSEIFDDQFSVERPDGSNFTLKIRSTKLEDSAMYFCASSESWNTEAFFGQGTRLTVV.

The chain carries TRBV19 and TRBJ1-1; the D is unclear. Trimming cost V 2 bases and J 1 base, with 5 bases left between them. The CDR3 loop spans 13 amino acids. Germline V gives CDR1 LNHDA, CDR2 SQIVND (reference sequence). The CDR3 DNA follows: TGTGCCAGTAGTATAAAGACGAACACTGAAGCTTTCTTT. This translates into CASSIKTNTEAFF.

The J gene is TRBJ1-1, the V gene TRBV24-1; D not certain. Trimming cost V 3 bases and J 4 bases, with 8 bases left between them. The CDR3 is made up of 13 amino acids. CDR1 is KGHDR and CDR2 is SFDVKD in the germline V gene. The CDR3 region has the DNA TGTGCCACCAGTGATCCTCAAGTCACTGAAGCTTTCTTT. This encodes CATSDPQVTEAFF.

The chain recombines TRBV27 with TRBJ2-3; D gene unclear. From germline, CDR1 is MNHEY and CDR2 SMNVEV (reference sequence). The CDR3 consists of 17 residues. V was clipped by 4 bases and J by 8 bases, with 25 bases between them. CDR3 residues: CASSSVPPGFPYSTQYF. CDR3 DNA sequence: TGTGCCAGCAGTTCAGTACCTCCAGGATTCCCATATTCTACGCAGTATTTT.

The chain is built from TRBV6-4 and TRBJ1-2; no clear D gene. Trimming took 0 bases from V and 4 from J, leaving 9 bases between them. Germline V lookup: CDR1 MRHNA, CDR2 SNTAGT. The CDR3 length is 14 residues. Here the CDR3 reads CASSDSPDSYGYTF. The CDR3 DNA reads TGTGCCAGCAGTGACTCGCCGGATAGCTATGGCTACACCTTC.

The chain uses TRBV7-2 and TRBJ1-4, with D unresolved. Per the germline V gene, CDR1 is SGHTA and CDR2 is FQGNSA. The CDR3 contains 15 residues. The V and J ends lost 10 bases and 10 bases respectively, with 25 bases between them. DNA of the CDR3: TGTGCCACCGCAGCCCTGGGTGGTTTGATGGGAAAACTGTTTTTT. Translating gives CATAALGGLMGKLFF.

V gene TRBV27 combines with J gene TRBJ1-4; D may be TRBD1 (6 bases). Per the germline V gene, CDR1 is MNHEY and CDR2 is SMNVEV (reference sequence). Trimming took off 3 bases at V and 5 bases at J, with 13 bases between the two ends. The CDR3 runs 15 residues. CDR3 nucleotides: TGTGCCAGCAGTTTTGCGGGGGCGGGAAATGAAAAACTGTTTTTT. It translates to CASSFAGAGNEKLFF.

This chain connects TRBV28 to TRBJ1-2, with TRBD1 identical over 8 bases. CDR1 and CDR2 (germline): MDHEN, SYDVKM. There are 13 residues in the CDR3. The V gene end was trimmed by 9 bases and the J gene end by 8 bases; junction bases not matched to a gene: 11. In DNA form, the CDR3 reads TGTGCCAGTCAGACAGGACAGGGTGGAGGCTACACCTTC. Translation: CASQTGQGGGYTF.

The chain joins TRBV19 to TRBJ2-7, with D possibly being TRBD1 or TRBD2 (6 bases each). The V and J ends lost 5 bases and 4 bases respectively, with 18 bases between them. Germline V gene data show CDR1 as LNHDA and CDR2 as SQIVND (reference sequence). The length of the CDR3 is 15 residues. CDR3 region: CASSSRTGAHYEQYF. Written as DNA, the CDR3 is TGTGCCAGTAGTTCTAGGACGGGGGCCCATTACGAGCAGTACTTC.

The J gene is TRBJ2-7, the V gene TRBV10-3, with 8 bases fitting TRBD2. The V gene end was trimmed by 5 bases and the J gene end by 6 bases; junction bases not matched to a gene: 12. Germline V gene sequence: CDR1 ENHRY, CDR2 SYGVKD. The CDR3 sequence is 15 residues long. This CDR3 is CAISTGRTGGPEQYF. The CDR3 region has the DNA TGTGCCATCAGTACGGGTCGAACGGGGGGGCCCGAGCAGTACTTC.

The chain has TRBV4-3 and TRBJ2-5; 7 nucleotides line up with TRBD2. V lost 0 bases and J lost 1; bases outside the gene matches: 5. The CDR3 is 16 residues long. Germline V gene sequence: CDR1 LGHNA, CDR2 YSLEER. CDR3 sequence (DNA): TGCGCCAGCAGCCAAGATCTAGCTAGCGGCCAAGAGACCCAGTACTTC. Residues: CASSQDLASGQETQYF.

V and J are TRBV6-2 or TRBV6-3 and TRBJ2-3; a possible D gene is TRBD2 (6 bases). CDR1 and CDR2 from the germline V gene are MNHEY and SVGEGT. Deletions cut 2 bases from V and 4 bases from J, with 13 bases between. The CDR3 contains 15 residues. CDR3 protein: CASSYRGGVADTQYF. The CDR3 bases are TGTGCCAGCAGTTACCGGGGCGGGGTCGCAGATACGCAGTATTTT.

This clone turned up a few times. The genes are TRBV12-5 and TRBJ2-1; the match to TRBD2 covers 15 bases. V lost 1 base and J lost 2; bases outside the gene matches: 9. CDR1 LGHNT and CDR2 FRNRAP come from the germline V gene. This CDR3 is built from 20 residues. CDR3 residues: CASGLAPGLAGGRTYNEQFF. The CDR3 coding sequence is TGTGCTAGTGGTTTGGCCCCGGGACTAGCGGGGGGACGTACCTACAATGAGCAGTTCTTC.

The chain links TRBV7-3 to TRBJ1-6, with TRBD1 as a possible D gene (5 bases). The CDR3 contains 14 residues. The germline CDR1 and CDR2 sequences are SGHTA and FQGTGA. V was clipped by 1 base and J by 9 bases, with 10 bases between them. As DNA, the CDR3 is TGTGCCAGCAGCTTAAGCCAGGGAAGTTCACCCCTCCACTTT. Its translation: CASSLSQGSSPLHF.

The chain couples TRBV7-9 to TRBJ2-5; unclear D gene. There are 13 residues in the CDR3. Germline CDR1 SEHNR, CDR2 FQNEAQ (reference sequence). With 5 bases removed from V and 5 bases from J, the gap between germline ends came to 12 bases. The CDR3 DNA is TGTGCCAGCAGCCCTGGTACACCGGAGACCCAGTACTTC. Protein product: CASSPGTPETQYF.

This clone was picked up one time. The V gene is TRBV5-1, the J gene TRBJ2-3, with 9 nucleotides matching TRBD2. Trimming at V came to 5 bases and at J to 3 bases, leaving 4 bases not matched to a gene. The germline V gene has CDR1 SGHRS and CDR2 YFSETQ. This CDR3 spans 14 amino acids. The CDR3 spells CASSWAGGTDTQYF. The CDR3 coding sequence is TGCGCCAGCAGTTGGGCGGGAGGGACAGATACGCAGTATTTT.

The chain links TRBV7-9 to TRBJ1-1; D call uncertain. Germline lookup yields CDR1 SEHNR and CDR2 FQNEAQ (reference sequence). This CDR3 contains 13 residues. With 3 bases removed from V and 1 base from J, the gap between germline ends came to 6 bases. CDR3 DNA sequence: TGTGCCAGCAGCTTGGGAAGGAACACTGAAGCTTTCTTT. This encodes CASSLGRNTEAFF.

The gene calls are TRBV7-2 and TRBJ2-2; D is ambiguous. Trimming removed 1 base from V and 1 base from J, with 7 bases in between. Germline V lookup: CDR1 SGHTA, CDR2 FQGNSA. The CDR3 sequence is 15 residues long. The CDR3 region is CASSLEVRNTGELFF. The CDR3 DNA reads as TGTGCCAGCAGCTTAGAGGTCAGGAACACCGGGGAGCTGTTTTTT.

J is TRBJ1-1 and V is TRBV5-4, with D maybe TRBD1 (6 bases). V dropped 7 bases and J dropped 1 base, with 17 bases sitting between them. Germline V gene data show CDR1 as SGHNT and CDR2 as YYREEE (reference sequence). The CDR3 length is 15 residues. The CDR3, as DNA: TGTGCCAGCGGCCGGGAGGGACAACGGAACACTGAAGCTTTCTTT. This gives the protein CASGREGQRNTEAFF.

V and J are TRBV18 and TRBJ1-1, with D unclear. The CDR3 runs to 13 residues. V was pared by 3 bases and J by 6 bases, with 11 bases between. CDR1 KGHSH and CDR2 LQKENI come from the germline V gene. This CDR3 is CASSPARWAEAFF. The CDR3 region has the DNA TGTGCCAGCTCACCGGCAAGGTGGGCTGAAGCTTTCTTT.